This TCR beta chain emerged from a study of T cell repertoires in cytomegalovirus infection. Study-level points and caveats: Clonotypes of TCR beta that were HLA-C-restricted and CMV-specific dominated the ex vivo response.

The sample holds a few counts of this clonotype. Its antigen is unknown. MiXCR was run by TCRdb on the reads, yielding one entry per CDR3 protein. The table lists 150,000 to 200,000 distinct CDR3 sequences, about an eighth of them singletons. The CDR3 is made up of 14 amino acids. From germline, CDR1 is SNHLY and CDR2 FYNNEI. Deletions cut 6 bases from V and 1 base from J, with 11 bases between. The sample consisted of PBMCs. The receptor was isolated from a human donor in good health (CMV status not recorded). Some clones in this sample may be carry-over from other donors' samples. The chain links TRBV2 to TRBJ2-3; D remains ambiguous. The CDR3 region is CASRPGRGTDTQYF. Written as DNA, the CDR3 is TGTGCCAGCAGGCCCGGCCGCGGCACAGATACGCAGTATTTT.